These 18 T cell receptor beta chains share one sample of origin, sequenced in a study of cytomegalovirus exposure and HLA in healthy donors. This PCR relied on a set of 60 Vbeta primers and 13 Jbeta primers. This table comes from immunoSEQ multiplex PCR, and its TCRdb copy is limited to in-frame clones, with some not included. Of around 150,000 clones listed, around 75% are singletons. The sequencing sample was made of PBMCs. These receptor sequences come from a male donor in good health and CMV-seronegative.

The CDR3 here is CASRGQPDAEAFF. The CDR3 coding sequence is TGTGCCAGCAGGGGACAGCCTGACGCTGAAGCTTTCTTT. This chain uses TRBV2 with TRBJ1-1, with 7 nucleotides matching TRBD1. Germline loops: CDR1 SNHLY, CDR2 FYNNEI. This CDR3 is 13 amino acids long. The V segment lost 6 bases and the J segment 6 bases; nucleotides outside the gene matches: 7.

The chain recombines TRBV6-5 with TRBJ1-1; possibly TRBD1 for D (5 bases). The CDR3 loop spans 15 amino acids. Germline V gene sequence: CDR1 MNHEY, CDR2 SVGAGI. V gave up 0 bases and J gave up 0 bases, with 8 bases separating them. The DNA for the CDR3 is TGTGCCAGCAGTTACTCGACAGCCATGAACACTGAAGCTTTCTTT. Translation gives CASSYSTAMNTEAFF.

This clone has more than one count but fewer than ten. The rearrangement links TRBV9 to TRBJ2-2; TRBD2 matches at 14 bases. The junction had 4 bases not matched to a gene; V was cut back by 0 bases and J by 6 bases. The CDR3 is 17 residues long. CDR1 and CDR2 from the germline V gene are SGDLS and YYNGEE. CDR3 protein: CASSVGRLAGGPGELFF. The CDR3 DNA follows: TGTGCCAGCAGCGTAGGACGACTAGCGGGAGGGCCCGGGGAGCTGTTTTTT. Full variable domain (remainder filled in from reference TRBV9 and TRBJ2-2): DSGVTQTPKHLITATGQRVTLRCSPRSGDLSVYWYQQSLDQGLQFLIQYYNGEERAKGNILERFSAQQFPDLHSELNLSSLELGDSALYFCASSVGRLAGGPGELFFGEGSRLTVL.

This clone has just one count. The rearrangement links TRBV6-5 to TRBJ2-5; D gene unclear. The J call may not be correct, given that the DNA end is closer to TRBJ2-7. The length of the CDR3 is 13 residues. Germline V gene lookup returns CDR1 MNHEY and CDR2 SVGAGI. DNA of the CDR3: TGTGCCAGCAGTTGGAGCCTCGGATACGAGCAGTACTTC. The encoded protein is CASSWSLGYEQYF.

The CDR3 nucleotides read TGTGCCAGCAGGGGGGCGATCTCCTACAATGAGCAGTTCTTC. This gives the protein CASRGAISYNEQFF. The chain recombines TRBV5-4 with TRBJ2-1, with D possibly matching TRBD1 (6 bases). The CDR3 totals 14 residues. Trimming removed 5 bases at V and 0 bases at J, with 9 bases between. Germline lookup yields CDR1 SGHNT and CDR2 YYREEE (reference sequence).

This rearrangement joins TRBV4-1 to TRBJ2-7, with 8 bases matching TRBD2. CDR1 and CDR2 from the germline V gene are MGHRA and YSYEKL. The CDR3 sequence is 18 residues long. V lost 4 bases to trimming and J lost 3 bases; unmatched junction nucleotides: 17. As DNA, the CDR3 is TGCGCCAGCAGCCGCTCAATTCAACTAGCGGCAGTTAACTACGAGCAGTACTTC. Residues: CASSRSIQLAAVNYEQYF.

The chain carries TRBV7-2 and TRBJ2-2, with 14 bases identical to TRBD2. The CDR3 is 16 amino acids. V gave up 3 bases and J gave up 7 bases; unmatched junction bases: 4. CDR1 SGHTA and CDR2 FQGNSA come from the germline V gene. The CDR3 coding sequence is TGTGCCAGCAGCTTTGGGACTAGCGGGAGAAACGGGGAGCTGTTTTTT. It codes for CASSFGTSGRNGELFF.

This chain joins TRBV7-3 and TRBJ2-1, with 10 bases aligning to TRBD2. V lost 5 bases to trimming and J lost 9 bases; unmatched junction nucleotides: 10. Germline CDR1 and CDR2: SGHTA and FQGTGA. The CDR3 runs 15 residues. CDR3 sequence (DNA): TGTGCCAGCAGCCCGACGAGCGGGGGGGCGGGTGAGCAGTTCTTC. It yields the protein CASSPTSGGAGEQFF. The full variable domain, rest sourced from reference TRBV7-3 and TRBJ2-1, is GAGVSQTPSNKVTEKGKYVELRCDPISGHTALYWYRQSLGQGPEFLIYFQGTGAADDSGLPNDRFFAVRPEGSVSTLKIQRTERGDSAVYLCASSPTSGGAGEQFFGPGTRLTVL.

The chain recombines TRBV9 with TRBJ2-1, with D uncertain. V was shortened by 4 bases and J by 10 bases, with 9 bases between the two germline ends. The CDR3 runs 11 residues. Germline CDR1 is SGDLS and CDR2 is YYNGEE. The CDR3 DNA is TGTGCCAGCAGCTTTCCAGGCGAGCAGTTCTTC. Protein sequence: CASSFPGEQFF.

The rearrangement links TRBV9 to TRBJ2-1; 10 bases line up with TRBD2. CDR3 length: 17 amino acids. Germline CDR1 and CDR2: SGDLS and YYNGEE. Unmatched junction bases numbered 11, after V lost 4 bases and J lost 4 bases. The CDR3 coding sequence is TGTGCCAGCAGCTCCCTCGCCGGACTAGCGGATTACAATGAGCAGTTCTTC. This encodes CASSSLAGLADYNEQFF.

This clone was detected only once. V gene TRBV5-1 combines with J gene TRBJ2-7; D is possibly TRBD2 (5 bases). This CDR3 is 14 amino acids long. V was trimmed by 2 bases and J by 2 bases, leaving 11 bases between them. Germline V gene lookup returns CDR1 SGHRS and CDR2 YFSETQ. The CDR3 DNA reads TGCGCCAGCAGCTTTACCGGGGATACCTACGAGCAGTACTTC. Its protein is CASSFTGDTYEQYF.

J is TRBJ1-6 and V is TRBV28, with a possible D match to TRBD1 (5 bases). The germline V gene encodes CDR1 MDHEN and CDR2 SYDVKM. The V gene lost 5 bases and the J gene lost 7 bases, with 18 bases spanning the gap. The CDR3 runs to 16 residues. DNA for the CDR3: TGTGCCAGCAGTCCTCCAATCTCGGGGGGGAATTCACCCCTCCACTTT. Translation: CASSPPISGGNSPLHF.

The chain recombines TRBV28 with TRBJ2-5; a weak D match, TRBD2 (6 bases). Trimming cost V 2 bases and J 5 bases, with 15 bases left between them. Germline values: CDR1 MDHEN, CDR2 SYDVKM. The CDR3 runs to 15 residues. This CDR3 is CASSLGWRDVETQYF. The CDR3 nucleotides are TGTGCCAGCAGTTTAGGGTGGAGGGACGTTGAGACCCAGTACTTC.

This chain joins TRBV9 and TRBJ2-3; 8 bases are shared with TRBD2. V trimming: 2 bases; J trimming: 2 bases; junction bases outside the gene matches: 4. The CDR3 has 15 residues. Germline V gene sequence: CDR1 SGDLS, CDR2 YYNGEE. The CDR3 DNA follows: TGTGCCAGCAGCGTGTTTAGCGGGGCCACAGATACGCAGTATTTT. Translation gives CASSVFSGATDTQYF.

The chain combines TRBV16 with TRBJ2-2, with D tentatively TRBD2 (7 bases). The length of the CDR3 is 14 residues. Germline V lookup: CDR1 KGHSY, CDR2 FQNENV. V was shortened by 4 bases and J by 7 bases, with 13 bases between the two germline ends. The CDR3, as DNA: TGTGCCAGCAGCCCCCGGGGGGCCAGCGGGGAGCTGTTTTTT. This translates into CASSPRGASGELFF. Supplemented by reference TRBV16 and TRBJ2-2, the full variable domain reads GEEVAQTPKHLVRGEGQKAKLYCAPIKGHSYVFWYQQVLKNEFKFLISFQNENVFDETGMPKERFSAKCLPNSPCSLEIQATKLEDSAVYFCASSPRGASGELFFGEGSRLTVL.

This rearrangement joins TRBV11-2 to TRBJ1-6, with 9 positions matching TRBD1. The length of the CDR3 is 14 residues. Looked up from germline, CDR1 is SGHAT and CDR2 is FQNNGV. With 4 bases clipped from V and 10 bases from J, the junction kept 5 bases outside the gene matches. CDR3 nucleotides: TGTGCCAGCAGCTCGGACAGGGGAAACTCACCCCTCCACTTT. Translation gives CASSSDRGNSPLHF.

The genes are TRBV7-9 and TRBJ2-5; 8 bases are a match to TRBD1. Germline assignment: CDR1 SEHNR and CDR2 FQNEAQ (reference sequence). The junction had 9 bases not matched to a gene; V was cut back by 1 base and J by 5 bases. CDR3 length: 16 amino acids. The CDR3 region has the DNA TGTGCCAGCAGCTTAGGCGGGGACAGGAAATTTGAGACCCAGTACTTC. This translates into CASSLGGDRKFETQYF.

This clone was recorded once. J is TRBJ2-3 and V is TRBV7-3; 8 positions match TRBD2. The CDR3 runs to 15 residues. Looked up from germline, CDR1 is SGHTA and CDR2 is FQGTGA. The junction had 5 bases not matched to a gene; V was cut back by 6 bases and J by 0 bases. The CDR3 sequence: CASSLAGHSTDTQYF. DNA for the CDR3: TGTGCCAGCAGTCTAGCGGGCCATAGCACAGATACGCAGTATTTT.